This T cell receptor (beta chain) derives from a study of cytomegalovirus exposure and HLA in healthy donors. Notes on the study in general: According to reports, the classifier identified cytomegalovirus status with high specificity and sensitivity.

Germline loops: CDR1 SQVTM, CDR2 ANQGSEA. V lost 3 bases to trimming and J lost 4 bases; unmatched junction nucleotides: 4. The CDR3 is made up of 13 amino acids. As regards this clone: The antigen remains undetermined.

The PCR contained 60 Vbeta and 13 Jbeta primers. Clones were sequenced by immunoSEQ multiplex PCR, and TCRdb holds only the in-frame ones, with some missing. The sample holds 70,000 or so clones. The chain has TRBV29-1 and TRBJ2-3, with 7 bases lining up with TRBD2. This receptor was identified in a man aged 35 to 55 in good health and CMV-seronegative. Source material: PBMCs. CDR3 residues: CSVDGRGADTQYF. The CDR3 bases are TGCAGCGTTGACGGCCGGGGGGCAGATACGCAGTATTTT.